The 20 T cell receptor beta chains below all came from one sample that was sequenced in a study of tumor and adjacent non-tumor tissue in lung cancer. The library came from three nested PCR rounds adapted from ARM-PCR protocols. TCRdb ran MiXCR on the multiplex PCR reads and lists one entry per CDR3 protein. This repertoire shows over 110,000 distinct CDR3 sequences, approximately 64% found once; its top ten account for roughly 18%. This sample's RNA came from whole unsorted tissue. The material sequenced was lung tumor tissue. The receptors were gathered from a man in his 60s with small cell lung cancer.

This clonotype occurred a few times. A clone one base away is much larger, so this may be a read error. The genes are TRBV7-8 and TRBJ2-3; the match to TRBD2 covers 8 bases. The CDR3 totals 16 residues. CDR1 is SGHVS, CDR2 FQNEAQ, per germline. The CDR3 DNA sequence: TGTGCCAGCAGCTTTGGGGCCAGCGGGAGCGCAGATGCGCAGTATTTT. Its translation is CASSFGASGSADAQYF.

Notes on this clonotype: A much larger clone sits a single nucleotide away, making a read error possible. The chain is built from TRBV5-5 and TRBJ2-3; 7 positions match TRBD2. V lost 6 bases to trimming and J lost 0 bases; unmatched junction nucleotides: 7. From germline, CDR1 is SGHKS and CDR2 YYEKEE (reference sequence). CDR3 size: 15 residues. DNA of the CDR3: TGTGCCAGCAACTTTACTAGCGTGAGCACAGATACGCAGTATTTT. This codes for CASNFTSVSTDTQYF.

As to this clonotype: It is likely a read error, because the conserved phenylalanine at the end of the CDR3 is missing. The V gene is TRBV12-5, the J gene TRBJ1-2; D is unresolved. The CDR3 length is 13 residues. Germline values: CDR1 LGHNT, CDR2 FRNRAP. Trimming removed 4 bases at V and 6 bases at J, with 12 bases between. The CDR3, as DNA: TGTGCTAGTGGTTCACAGAGGGAGAATGGCTACACCCTC. This encodes CASGSQRENGYTL.

A note on this clonotype: A much larger clone lies a single base off, so this may be a read error. CDR3 loop: CNATPLGRGEETQYF. In DNA, the CDR3 is TGCAATGCTACCCCACTAGGAAGGGGGGAGGAGACCCAGTACTTC. This sequence joins TRBV20-1 and TRBJ2-5; D possibly uses TRBD1 or TRBD2 (6 bases each). Germline V gene lookup returns CDR1 DFQATT and CDR2 SNEGSKA (reference sequence). The CDR3 consists of 15 residues.

The count of this clonotype is one. Sequence at one end of the junction differs from germline and may be a read error. V is TRBV20-1 and J is TRBJ2-2; D possibly uses TRBD1 or TRBD2 (5 bases each). Germline values: CDR1 DFQATT, CDR2 SNEGSKA (reference sequence). There are 15 residues in the CDR3. This chain's CDR3 is CSASPQGRDTRELFF. As DNA, the CDR3 is TGCAGTGCTAGTCCCCAGGGACGAGACACCAGGGAGCTATTTTTT.

The J gene is TRBJ2-2, the V gene TRBV11-3; D not resolved. V was trimmed by 9 bases and J by 12 bases, leaving 20 bases between them. CDR1 SGHNT and CDR2 YENEEA come from the germline V gene. This CDR3 has 13 amino acids. This CDR3 is CASSLNPMGKLFF. The CDR3 region has the DNA TGTGCCAGTAGTTTAAACCCAATGGGGAAGCTGTTTTTT.

Note on this clonotype: One junction end disagrees with the germline gene, perhaps due to a read error. CDR3 bases: TGTGCCAGCAGCTCCCCGGGACAGGGAAGTCAGCCCCGGCATTTT. Encoded protein: CASSSPGQGSQPRHF. V and J are TRBV6-6 and TRBJ1-5, with 9 bases identical to TRBD1. Looked up from germline, CDR1 is MNHNY and CDR2 is SVGAGI (reference sequence). This CDR3 is 15 amino acids long.

Comment on this clonotype: Relative to the germline gene, one junction end is altered; a read error may explain this. The chain recombines TRBV7-8 with TRBJ2-7; D uncertain. Germline V gene sequence: CDR1 SGHVS, CDR2 FQNEAQ. The CDR3 extends over 14 amino acids. The CDR3 DNA reads TGTGTCAGCAGCCTCAGTGGTTATGGGTACGAGCAGTACTTC. Translation gives CVSSLSGYGYEQYF.

Points on this clonotype: This may be a read error: a much more frequent sequence differs by one nucleotide. Without the conserved terminal phenylalanine or tryptophan, this CDR3 likely stems from a read error. The chain recombines TRBV5-1 with TRBJ2-7; TRBD1 matches at 7 bases. V gave up 4 bases and J gave up 3 bases; unmatched junction bases: 7. The CDR3 totals 14 residues. Per the germline V gene, CDR1 is SGHRS and CDR2 is YFSETQ. In nucleotides, the CDR3 is TGCGCCAGCAGCCTCGACAGGGCCCACTACGAGCAGTACTAC. As protein: CASSLDRAHYEQYY.

To note about this clonotype: This sequence may be a read error, since a much larger clone differs from it by one base. The V gene is TRBV29-1, the J gene TRBJ2-7; 9 nucleotides agree with TRBD1. Per the germline V gene, CDR1 is SQVTM and CDR2 is ANQGSEA. The CDR3 totals 13 residues. CDR3 amino acids: CCVDGTGPYEQYF. The CDR3 DNA follows: TGCTGCGTTGACGGGACAGGGCCCTACGAGCAGTACTTC.

This clonotype was recorded many times. The V and J genes are TRBV20-1 and TRBJ2-3, with TRBD2 identical over 7 bases. Germline CDR1 DFQATT, CDR2 SNEGSKA (reference sequence). The CDR3 extends over 16 amino acids. V dropped 2 bases and J dropped 2; count of bases not matched to a gene: 10. CDR3 protein: CSARIAAGEYTDTQYF. CDR3 sequence (DNA): TGCAGTGCTAGAATTGCGGCGGGGGAGTACACAGATACGCAGTATTTT.

Regarding this clonotype: It may be a read error: a sequence one base away is much more abundant. The V gene is TRBV6-6, the J gene TRBJ2-4; possibly TRBD1 for D (5 bases). The CDR3 extends over 14 amino acids. Per the germline V gene, CDR1 is MNHNY and CDR2 is SVGAGI (reference sequence). The germline V and J ends were trimmed by 8 bases and 1 base, with 12 bases remaining between them. CDR3 DNA sequence: TGTGCCAGCTGTTGGCAGGGTGCCAAAAACATTCAGTACTTC. Its protein product is CASCWQGAKNIQYF.

The gene calls are TRBV29-1 and TRBJ1-5; 10 bases map to TRBD1. Germline-derived CDR1 and CDR2 are SQVTM and ANQGSEA. The trim removed 8 bases at V and 6 bases at J, leaving 13 bases unmatched. The length of the CDR3 is 15 residues. CDR3 nucleotides: TGCAGCCTTGCAACCGGGACAGGGGATCTTCAGCCCCAGCATTTT. Amino acids: CSLATGTGDLQPQHF.

For this clonotype: An end of the junction differs from the germline gene, which may be a read error. This chain uses TRBV6-4 with TRBJ2-1; maybe TRBD1 (6 bases). This CDR3 is 16 amino acids long. Germline CDR1 MRHNA, CDR2 SNTAGT. The CDR3, as DNA: TGTACCAGCAGACCCACTAGGGGGAGTTCCTACAATGAGCAGTTCTTC. It translates to CTSRPTRGSSYNEQFF.

This clonotype was seen a handful of times. The rearrangement uses TRBV29-1 and TRBJ2-3, with 8 bases matching TRBD1. Germline-derived CDR1 and CDR2 are SQVTM and ANQGSEA. J was trimmed by 1 base and V by 6 bases; bases with no gene match: 6. This CDR3 has 14 residues. The CDR3 spells CSVPPGGGTDTQYF. The DNA of the CDR3 is TGCAGCGTCCCCCCAGGGGGCGGCACAGATACGCAGTATTTT.

A note on this clonotype: A much bigger clone sits one base away, suggesting this may be a read error. This sequence joins TRBV7-9 and TRBJ2-3, with TRBD2 matching over 8 bases. The CDR3 has 16 amino acids. The V gene's germline CDR1 is SEHNR and CDR2 FQNEAQ (reference sequence). In nucleotides, the CDR3 is TGTGCCAGCAGCCCGAGAACGGGAGGGCGTGTAGATACGCACTATTTT. Protein sequence: CASSPRTGGRVDTHYF.

The CDR3 loop reads CASSLSRVGTGELFF. The CDR3 DNA reads as TGTGCCAGCAGCTTAAGCCGAGTGGGCACCGGGGAGCTGTTTTTT. The chain combines TRBV5-5 with TRBJ2-2, with no clear D. Germline V gene data show CDR1 as SGHKS and CDR2 as YYEKEE (reference sequence). V lost 2 bases, J lost 4 bases, and 12 bases lay in between. The CDR3 contains 15 residues.

The chain uses TRBV11-3 and TRBJ2-3; 11 bases line up with TRBD2. This CDR3 contains 15 residues. V was pared by 3 bases and J by 15 bases, with 14 bases of the junction left unmatched. Germline V gene sequence: CDR1 SGHNT, CDR2 YENEEA. This CDR3 reads CASSFTSGSLVMHYF. The CDR3 DNA sequence: TGTGCCAGCAGCTTCACTAGCGGGAGTTTAGTTATGCACTATTTT.

This clonotype was recorded a few times. The chain joins TRBV29-1 to TRBJ2-1; D may be TRBD1 or TRBD2 (5 bases each). The germline CDR1 and CDR2 sequences are SQVTM and ANQGSEA. V was cut by 0 bases and J by 0 bases, with 27 bases left in between. The CDR3 has 21 residues. CDR3 loop: CSVEDTSGVGGASSSYNEQFF. CDR3 sequence (DNA): TGCAGCGTTGAAGACACTTCCGGGGTTGGGGGAGCGTCGAGCTCCTACAATGAGCAGTTCTTC.

The chain couples TRBV20-1 to TRBJ2-3; no definite D call. Per germline, CDR1 DFQATT and CDR2 SNEGSKA (reference sequence). The CDR3 sequence is 13 residues long. V was trimmed by 4 bases and J by 3 bases, leaving 11 bases between them. The CDR3 here is CSAKPPATDTQYF. CDR3 nucleotide sequence: TGCAGTGCTAAACCGCCAGCTACAGATACGCAGTATTTT.